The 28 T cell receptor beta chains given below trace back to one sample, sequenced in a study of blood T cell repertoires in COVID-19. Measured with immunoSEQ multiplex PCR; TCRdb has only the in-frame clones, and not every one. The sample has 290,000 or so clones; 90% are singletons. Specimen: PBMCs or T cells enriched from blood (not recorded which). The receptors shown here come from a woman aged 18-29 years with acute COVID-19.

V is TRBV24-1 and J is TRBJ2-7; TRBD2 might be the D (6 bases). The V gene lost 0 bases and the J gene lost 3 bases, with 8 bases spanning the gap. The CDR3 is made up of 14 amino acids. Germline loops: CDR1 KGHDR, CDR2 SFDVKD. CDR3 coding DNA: TGTGCCACCAGTGATTTGCGGGGAGGCTACGAGCAGTACTTC. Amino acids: CATSDLRGGYEQYF.

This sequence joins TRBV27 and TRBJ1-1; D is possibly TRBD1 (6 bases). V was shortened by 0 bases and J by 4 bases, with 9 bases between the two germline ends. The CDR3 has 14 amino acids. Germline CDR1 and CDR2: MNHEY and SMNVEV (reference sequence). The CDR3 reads CASSLSYRATEAFF. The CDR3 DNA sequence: TGTGCCAGCAGTTTATCGTACAGGGCCACTGAAGCTTTCTTT.

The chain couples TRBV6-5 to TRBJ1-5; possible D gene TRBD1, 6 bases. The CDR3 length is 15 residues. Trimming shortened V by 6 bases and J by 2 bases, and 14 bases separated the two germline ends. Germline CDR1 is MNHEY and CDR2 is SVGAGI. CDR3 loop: CASSSSGAGNQPQHF. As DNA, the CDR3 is TGTGCCAGCAGCTCGTCAGGGGCGGGCAATCAGCCCCAGCATTTT.

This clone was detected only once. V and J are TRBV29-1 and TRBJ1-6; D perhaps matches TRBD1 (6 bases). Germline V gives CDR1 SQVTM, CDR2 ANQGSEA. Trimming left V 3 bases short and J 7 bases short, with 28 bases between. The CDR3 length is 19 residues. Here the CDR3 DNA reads TGCAGCGTTGATCTTCGAATATCCCACCATCGAACAGGGAATTCACCCCTCCACTTT. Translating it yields CSVDLRISHHRTGNSPLHF.

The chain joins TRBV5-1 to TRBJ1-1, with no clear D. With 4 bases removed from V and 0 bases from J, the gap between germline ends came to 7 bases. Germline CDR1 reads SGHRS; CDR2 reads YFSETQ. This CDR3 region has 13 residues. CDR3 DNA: TGCGCCAGCAGCGTAGAGGTGAACACTGAAGCTTTCTTT. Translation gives CASSVEVNTEAFF.

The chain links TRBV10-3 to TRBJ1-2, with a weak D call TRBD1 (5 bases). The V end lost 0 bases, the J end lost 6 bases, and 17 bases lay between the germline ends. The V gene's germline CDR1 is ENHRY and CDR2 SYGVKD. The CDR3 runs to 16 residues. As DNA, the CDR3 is TGTGCCATCAGTGAGTCGAGGTTCGGGGGGAGCGATGGCTACACCTTC. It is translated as CAISESRFGGSDGYTF.

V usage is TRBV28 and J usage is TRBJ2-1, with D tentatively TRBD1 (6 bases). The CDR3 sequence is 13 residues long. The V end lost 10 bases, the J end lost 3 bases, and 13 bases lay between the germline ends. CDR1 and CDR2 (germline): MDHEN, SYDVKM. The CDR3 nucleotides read TGTGCCACAGGGGCCCACAACTACAATGAGCAGTTCTTC. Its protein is CATGAHNYNEQFF. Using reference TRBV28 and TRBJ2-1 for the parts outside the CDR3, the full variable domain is DVKVTQSSRYLVKRTGEKVFLECVQDMDHENMFWYRQDPGLGLRLIYFSYDVKMKEKGDIPEGYSVSREKKERFSLILESASTNQTSMYLCATGAHNYNEQFFGPGTRLTVL.

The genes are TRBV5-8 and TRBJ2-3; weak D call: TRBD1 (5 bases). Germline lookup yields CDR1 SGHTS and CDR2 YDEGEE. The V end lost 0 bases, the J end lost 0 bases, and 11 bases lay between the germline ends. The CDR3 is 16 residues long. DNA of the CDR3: TGTGCCAGCAGCTTGGGGGGCTCCTCTAGCACAGATACGCAGTATTTT. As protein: CASSLGGSSSTDTQYF.

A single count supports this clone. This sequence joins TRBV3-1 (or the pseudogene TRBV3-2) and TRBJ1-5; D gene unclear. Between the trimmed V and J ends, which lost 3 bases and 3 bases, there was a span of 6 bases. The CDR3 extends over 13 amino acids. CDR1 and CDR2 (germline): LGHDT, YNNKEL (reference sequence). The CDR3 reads CASSQGDNQPQHF. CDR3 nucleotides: TGTGCCAGCAGCCAGGGAGACAATCAGCCCCAGCATTTT.

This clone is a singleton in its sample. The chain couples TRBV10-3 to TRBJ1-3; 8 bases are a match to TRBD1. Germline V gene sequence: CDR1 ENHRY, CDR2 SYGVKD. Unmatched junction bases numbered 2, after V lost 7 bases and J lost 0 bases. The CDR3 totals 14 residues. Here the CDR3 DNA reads TGTGCCATCAACACAGGGGGCTCTGGAAACACCATATATTTT. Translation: CAINTGGSGNTIYF.

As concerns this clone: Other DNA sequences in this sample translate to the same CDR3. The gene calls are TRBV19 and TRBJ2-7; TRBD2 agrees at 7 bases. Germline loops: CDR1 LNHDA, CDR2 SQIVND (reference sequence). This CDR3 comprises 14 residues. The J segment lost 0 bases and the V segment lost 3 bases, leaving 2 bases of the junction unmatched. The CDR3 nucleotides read TGTGCCAGTAGTATTGGCGGGAGCTCCTACGAGCAGTACTTC. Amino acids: CASSIGGSSYEQYF.

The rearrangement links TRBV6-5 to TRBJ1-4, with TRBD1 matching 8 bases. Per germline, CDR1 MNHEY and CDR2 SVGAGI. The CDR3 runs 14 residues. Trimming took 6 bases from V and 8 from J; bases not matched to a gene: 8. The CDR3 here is CASSRTGRGEKLFF. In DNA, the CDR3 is TGTGCCAGCAGCCGGACAGGGAGAGGCGAAAAACTGTTTTTT.

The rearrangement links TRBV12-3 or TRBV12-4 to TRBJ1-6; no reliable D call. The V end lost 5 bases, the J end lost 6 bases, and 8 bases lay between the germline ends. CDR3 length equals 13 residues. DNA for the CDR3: TGTGCCAGCAGTCGTGGAGCTAATTCACCCCTCCACTTT. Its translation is CASSRGANSPLHF.

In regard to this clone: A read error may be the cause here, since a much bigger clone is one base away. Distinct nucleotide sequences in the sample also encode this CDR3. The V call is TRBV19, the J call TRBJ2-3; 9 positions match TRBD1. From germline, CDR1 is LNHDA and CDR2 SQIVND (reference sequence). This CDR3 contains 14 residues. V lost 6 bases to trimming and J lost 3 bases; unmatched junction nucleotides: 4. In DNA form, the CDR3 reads TGTGCCAGTAGGGGACAGGGAGGGACAGATACGCAGTATTTT. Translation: CASRGQGGTDTQYF.

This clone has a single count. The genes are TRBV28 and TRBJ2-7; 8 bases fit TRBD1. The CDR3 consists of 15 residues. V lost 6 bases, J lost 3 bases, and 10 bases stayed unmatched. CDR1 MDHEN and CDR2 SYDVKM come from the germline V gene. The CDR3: CASRGQGSSLYEQYF. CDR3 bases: TGTGCCAGCAGAGGACAGGGCTCTTCCCTCTACGAGCAGTACTTC.

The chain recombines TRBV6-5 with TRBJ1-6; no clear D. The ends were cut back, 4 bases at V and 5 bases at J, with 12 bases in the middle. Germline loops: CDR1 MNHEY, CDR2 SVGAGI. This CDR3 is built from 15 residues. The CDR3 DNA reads TGTGCCAGCAGTTGGTTAGCGGGTGATAATTCACCCCTCCACTTT. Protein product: CASSWLAGDNSPLHF.

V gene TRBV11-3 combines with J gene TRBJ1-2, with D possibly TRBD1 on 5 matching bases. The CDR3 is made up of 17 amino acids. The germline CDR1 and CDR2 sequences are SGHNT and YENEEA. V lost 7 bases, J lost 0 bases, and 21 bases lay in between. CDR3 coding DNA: TGTGCCAGCACCTCGGGGGGAGCCGCCGGGACTAACTATGGCTACACCTTC. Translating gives CASTSGGAAGTNYGYTF.

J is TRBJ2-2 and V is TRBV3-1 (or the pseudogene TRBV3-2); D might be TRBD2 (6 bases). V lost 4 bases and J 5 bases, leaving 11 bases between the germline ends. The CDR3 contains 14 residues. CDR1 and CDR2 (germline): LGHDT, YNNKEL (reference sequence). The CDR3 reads CASSRGAVTGELFF. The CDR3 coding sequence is TGTGCCAGCAGCCGCGGGGCAGTTACCGGGGAGCTGTTTTTT.

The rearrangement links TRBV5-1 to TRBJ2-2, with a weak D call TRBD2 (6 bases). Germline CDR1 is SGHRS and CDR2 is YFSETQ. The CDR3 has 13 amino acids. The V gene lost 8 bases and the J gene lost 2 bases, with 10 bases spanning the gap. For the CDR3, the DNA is TGCGCCAGTAGGACTAAAAACACCGGGGAGCTGTTTTTT. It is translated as CASRTKNTGELFF.

DNA for the CDR3: TGTGCCAGCTCACAGACGTTGGGACTTCAAGAGACCCAGTACTTC. This translates into CASSQTLGLQETQYF. The chain is built from TRBV18 and TRBJ2-5, with D perhaps TRBD2 (6 bases). The V end was cut by 4 bases, the J end by 2 bases, with 14 bases between. CDR1 and CDR2 from the germline V gene are KGHSH and LQKENI. This CDR3 contains 15 residues.

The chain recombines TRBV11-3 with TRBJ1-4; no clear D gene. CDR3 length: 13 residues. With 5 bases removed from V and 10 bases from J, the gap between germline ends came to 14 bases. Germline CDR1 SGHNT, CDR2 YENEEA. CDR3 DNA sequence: TGTGCCAGCAGCGCACTACACGATGGAAAACTGTTTTTT. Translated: CASSALHDGKLFF.

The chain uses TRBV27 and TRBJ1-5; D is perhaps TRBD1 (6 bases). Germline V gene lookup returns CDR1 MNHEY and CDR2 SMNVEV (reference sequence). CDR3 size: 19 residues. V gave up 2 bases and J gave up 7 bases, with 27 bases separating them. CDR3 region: CASSLIPPGTNSGGQPQHF. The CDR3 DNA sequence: TGTGCCAGCAGTTTAATCCCTCCGGGGACAAACTCCGGGGGGCAGCCCCAGCATTTT.

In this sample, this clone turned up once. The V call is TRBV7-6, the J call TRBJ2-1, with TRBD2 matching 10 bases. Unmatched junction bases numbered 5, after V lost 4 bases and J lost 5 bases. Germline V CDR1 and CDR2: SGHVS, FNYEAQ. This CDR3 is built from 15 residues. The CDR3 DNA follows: TGTGCCAGCAGCTCCATGGGACTAGCGCACAATGAGCAGTTCTTC. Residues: CASSSMGLAHNEQFF.

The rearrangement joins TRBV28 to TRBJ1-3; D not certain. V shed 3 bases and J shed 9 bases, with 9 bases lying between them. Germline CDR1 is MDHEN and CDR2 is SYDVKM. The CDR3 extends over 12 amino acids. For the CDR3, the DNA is TGTGCCAGCAGTTTGTTCGGTGGCACCATATATTTT. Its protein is CASSLFGGTIYF.

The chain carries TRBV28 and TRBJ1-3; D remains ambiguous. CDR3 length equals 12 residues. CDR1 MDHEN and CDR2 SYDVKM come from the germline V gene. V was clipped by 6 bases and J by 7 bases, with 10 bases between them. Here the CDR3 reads CASRSRENTIYF. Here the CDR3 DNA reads TGTGCCAGCAGATCGAGGGAGAACACCATATATTTT.

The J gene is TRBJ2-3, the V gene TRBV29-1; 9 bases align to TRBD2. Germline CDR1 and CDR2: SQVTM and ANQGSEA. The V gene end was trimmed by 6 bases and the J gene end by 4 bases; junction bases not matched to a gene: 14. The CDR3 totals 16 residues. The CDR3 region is CSVGTPRTSESDTQYF. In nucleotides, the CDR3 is TGCAGCGTCGGCACCCCAAGGACTAGCGAGTCAGATACGCAGTATTTT.

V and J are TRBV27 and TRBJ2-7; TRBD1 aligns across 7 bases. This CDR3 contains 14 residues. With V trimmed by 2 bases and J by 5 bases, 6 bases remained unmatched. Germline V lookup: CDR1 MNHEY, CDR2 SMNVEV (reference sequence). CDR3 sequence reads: CASSLSRGTHEQYF. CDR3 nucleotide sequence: TGTGCCAGCAGTTTAAGCAGGGGGACCCACGAGCAGTACTTC.

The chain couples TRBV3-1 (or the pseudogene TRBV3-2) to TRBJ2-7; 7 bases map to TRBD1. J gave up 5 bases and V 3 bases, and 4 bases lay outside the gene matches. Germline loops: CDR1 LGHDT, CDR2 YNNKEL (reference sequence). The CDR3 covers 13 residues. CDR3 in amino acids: CASSHRDRHEQYF. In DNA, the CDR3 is TGTGCCAGCAGCCACCGGGACAGACACGAGCAGTACTTC.